These T cell receptor beta chains were read from a single sample in a study of blood T cell repertoires in COVID-19. TCRdb's table, derived via immunoSEQ multiplex PCR, lists solely in-frame clones and lacks some. The repertoire holds 90,000 to 150,000 clones, with around 89% as singletons. Source material: peripheral blood. The receptors stem from a human donor with acute or convalescent COVID-19. The donor label of this sample is uncertain. Each CDR3 is given with its conserved first and last residue. A D gene is named only where the DNA matches it firmly. Size tells how often a clone was seen (once, few, many) or the class of an expanded clone, and some rows leave it out.

CDR3 DNA | CDR3 protein | D gene | CDR3 length | clone size | J gene | V gene
TGTGCCAGCAGCTCGACAGTCCAAGAGACCCAGTACTTC | CASSSTVQETQYF | - | 13 | few | TRBJ2-5 | TRBV7-3
TGTGCCAGCAGTTTACAGGGAACTGAAACCTACAATGAGCAGTTCTTC | CASSLQGTETYNEQFF | - | 16 | - | TRBJ2-1 | TRBV2
TGCGCCAGCAATTGGGGCGGGGGGGCCGACAATGAGCAGTTCTTC | CASNWGGGADNEQFF | TRBD2 | 15 | - | TRBJ2-1 | TRBV5-1
TGCGCCAGCAGCTTAAACCGACAAGCAGTCGGGCAGGGAACCCCATCAGGAGGGGCCAACGTCCTGACTTTC | CASSLNRQAVGQGTPSGGANVLTF | - | 24 | - | TRBJ2-6 | TRBV5-1
TGCGCCAGCAGCTCGGGACAGGGCCAAGAGACCCAGTACTTC | CASSSGQGQETQYF | TRBD1 | 14 | - | TRBJ2-5 | TRBV5-1
TGTGCCAGCAGCTCAGTAATGGGGATAACAGGTGCGAAGAACACTGAAGCTTTCTTT | CASSSVMGITGAKNTEAFF | - | 19 | - | TRBJ1-1 | TRBV7-9
TGTGCCAGCAGCTTAGGGACTGGGACTGATGGCTACACCTTC | CASSLGTGTDGYTF | - | 14 | - | TRBJ1-2 | TRBV13
TGTGCTAGTGGTTTGGGACTACAGGGGGTTGAGCAGTTCTTC | CASGLGLQGVEQFF | TRBD1 | 14 | - | TRBJ2-1 | TRBV12-5
TGTGCCACCAGCAGAGATCTTTTAGCAGATACGCAGTATTTT | CATSRDLLADTQYF | - | 14 | once | TRBJ2-3 | TRBV15
TGTGCCAGCAGTTCCCCGGGACTAGCTCTTCAAGAGACCCAGTACTTC | CASSSPGLALQETQYF | TRBD2 | 16 | - | TRBJ2-5 | TRBV6-5
TGTGCCACCACGACAGGGGGCGCCGACACCGGGGAGCTGTTTTTT | CATTTGGADTGELFF | TRBD1 | 15 | - | TRBJ2-2 | TRBV19
TGTGCCAGCAGCCGTTACAGGGCTCAGCCCCAGCATTTT | CASSRYRAQPQHF | - | 13 | - | TRBJ1-5 | TRBV7-8
TGTGCCAGCAGTTACAATGGGGGAGGCAATGAGCAGTTCTTC | CASSYNGGGNEQFF | - | 14 | - | TRBJ2-1 | TRBV6-5
TGTGCCAGCAGTTTATCGACTAGCGGGGGACTTTCCGGGGAGCTGTTTTTT | CASSLSTSGGLSGELFF | TRBD2 | 17 | - | TRBJ2-2 | TRBV27
TGCAGTGCTAGTCAAGGCGGGGGCGAGCAGTTCTTC | CSASQGGGEQFF | - | 12 | - | TRBJ2-1 | TRBV20-1
TGTGCCAGCACGGGTGATACGCAGTATTTT | CASTGDTQYF | - | 10 | - | TRBJ2-3 | TRBV11-2
TGTGCCAGCAGCTCCGGACCTAGCGGTTGGGACACAGATACGCAGTATTTT | CASSSGPSGWDTDTQYF | TRBD2 | 17 | - | TRBJ2-3 | TRBV7-3
TGTGCCAGCAGTTTCGATTGGGGGGGCAGTGGGAACGGGGAGCTGTTTTTT | CASSFDWGGSGNGELFF | - | 17 | - | TRBJ2-2 | TRBV27
TGTGCCAGCAGGCCCAGCTCTGGAAACACCATATATTTT | CASRPSSGNTIYF | - | 13 | - | TRBJ1-3 | TRBV27
TGTGCCATCCGGACAGGGGGCACTGAAGCTTTCTTT | CAIRTGGTEAFF | TRBD1 | 12 | - | TRBJ1-1 | TRBV10-3
TGTGCCAGCAGCCAAGATCACCTAGCGGGGGGGAACACCGGGGAGCTGTTTTTT | CASSQDHLAGGNTGELFF | TRBD2 | 18 | once | TRBJ2-2 | TRBV4-2
TGTGCCAGCTCACCACCGAACCAGGGGGGAAACACCATATATTTT | CASSPPNQGGNTIYF | - | 15 | - | TRBJ1-3 | TRBV18
TGTGCCAGCAGCTCGGGACAGGGGAGAGAGGCTTTCTTT | CASSSGQGREAFF | TRBD1 | 13 | once | TRBJ1-1 | TRBV5-4
TGTGCCACCAGCCCGAGTGTGGGAGGGAGGCGGGAAGGGAATGAGCAGTTCTTC | CATSPSVGGRREGNEQFF | TRBD2 | 18 | - | TRBJ2-1 | TRBV24-1
TGTGCCAGCAGCCACTGGGACAGCCGCTTAGTGAACACTGAAGCTTTCTTT | CASSHWDSRLVNTEAFF | TRBD1 | 17 | - | TRBJ1-1 | TRBV14
TGTGCCAGCAGCCGGTCGGACAGGGGTACTGAAGCTTTCTTT | CASSRSDRGTEAFF | TRBD1 | 14 | - | TRBJ1-1 | TRBV6-2/TRBV6-3
TGCGCCAGCAGCTTGGATGAAACGGATAATTCACCCCTCCACTTT | CASSLDETDNSPLHF | - | 15 | - | TRBJ1-6 | TRBV5-1
TGTGCCATCAGAAATGGGACTAGCGGGAGACGGGGCGAGCAGTACTTC | CAIRNGTSGRRGEQYF | TRBD2 | 16 | - | TRBJ2-7 | TRBV10-3
TGTGCCAGCTCACCAAGGGACAGGGCCGGCAACACTGAAGCTTTCTTT | CASSPRDRAGNTEAFF | TRBD1 | 16 | - | TRBJ1-1 | TRBV18
TGTGCCAGCAGCCAAAGCTATCAGGGTGACTATGGCTACACCTTC | CASSQSYQGDYGYTF | - | 15 | - | TRBJ1-2 | TRBV3-1/TRBV3-2
TGTGCCAGCAGCCCGAAATACCGGGTTAGCACAGATACGCAGTATTTT | CASSPKYRVSTDTQYF | - | 16 | - | TRBJ2-3 | TRBV7-9
TGTGCCAGCAGTGAAGACCCAGGGTACAATCAGCCCCAGCATTTT | CASSEDPGYNQPQHF | - | 15 | - | TRBJ1-5 | TRBV6-1
TGTGCCAGCAGTTACTCTGCGGTAACCTCTGGAAACACCATATATTTT | CASSYSAVTSGNTIYF | - | 16 | - | TRBJ1-3 | TRBV6-6
TGTGCCAGCAGCGCCGTGGGGGGTCAGCCCCAGCATTTT | CASSAVGGQPQHF | - | 13 | - | TRBJ1-5 | TRBV7-2
TGTGCCAGCAGCTTACGGCAGGTCGGCGAGCAGTACTTC | CASSLRQVGEQYF | - | 13 | - | TRBJ2-7 | TRBV7-9
TGCGCCAGCAGCCAAGTAATTACACCTGATATCTACGAGCAGTACTTC | CASSQVITPDIYEQYF | - | 16 | - | TRBJ2-7 | TRBV4-3
TGTGCCAGCAGCCCACAGGGAAATCAGCCCCAGCATTTT | CASSPQGNQPQHF | - | 13 | once | TRBJ1-5 | TRBV7-2
TGTGCCAGCAGACCCGAGGACAGGGGGCTTATCAATCAGCCCCAGCATTTT | CASRPEDRGLINQPQHF | TRBD1 | 17 | - | TRBJ1-5 | TRBV28
TGTGCCAGCAGCTTATCGGCGATTCGGGCGGGGGGGCCTGACTTC | CASSLSAIRAGGPDF | TRBD2 | 15 | - | TRBJ2-7 | TRBV7-2
TGTGCCAGTTACAGGACAGGGGTCGTGTTGGGCACTGAAGCTTTCTTT | CASYRTGVVLGTEAFF | TRBD1 | 16 | - | TRBJ1-1 | TRBV19
TGCGCCAGCAGTCATTGGGGAGGTACCACTGAAGCTTTCTTT | CASSHWGGTTEAFF | - | 14 | - | TRBJ1-1 | TRBV5-1
TGTGCCAGCAGCTTAGGGACAGGGAGCACTGAAGCTTTCTTT | CASSLGTGSTEAFF | TRBD1 | 14 | - | TRBJ1-1 | TRBV7-8
TGTGCCCGGACAGGCCATGACACCGGGGAGCTGTTTTTT | CARTGHDTGELFF | TRBD1 | 13 | - | TRBJ2-2 | TRBV30
TGTGCCTGGAGACGTCCCGGGTTCGCCGCTGAAGCTTTCTTT | CAWRRPGFAAEAFF | - | 14 | - | TRBJ1-1 | TRBV30
TGTGCCACCAGGCTCGGTGTCAATCAGCCCCAGCATTTT | CATRLGVNQPQHF | - | 13 | - | TRBJ1-5 | TRBV15
TGTGCCAGCAGCTTATTAGCCGGGACACAGCCCGGAAACACCATATATTTT | CASSLLAGTQPGNTIYF | - | 17 | - | TRBJ1-3 | TRBV7-6
TGTGCCAGCAGCCCCGGGGGGACAGGCTATAATTCACCCCTCCACTTT | CASSPGGTGYNSPLHF | TRBD1 | 16 | - | TRBJ1-6 | TRBV7-9
TGTGCCAGCGGCAGGACAGACAATGAGCAGTTCTTC | CASGRTDNEQFF | - | 12 | - | TRBJ2-1 | TRBV28
TGTGCTAGTGGTTTGGGTCCATATACTACGGGACAGCGGGACTATGGCTACACCTTC | CASGLGPYTTGQRDYGYTF | TRBD1 | 19 | - | TRBJ1-2 | TRBV12-5
TGTGCCTGGAGTCCGGCAAGGGGCAGGACGATTCAAGAGACCCAGTACTTC | CAWSPARGRTIQETQYF | - | 17 | - | TRBJ2-5 | TRBV30
TGCGCCAGCAGCCAAGTAGACGGGGCTGGGGAGGTGGTAAACATTCAGTACTTC | CASSQVDGAGEVVNIQYF | - | 18 | once | TRBJ2-4 | TRBV4-1
TGCGCCAGCTGCGAAGGACTAGCGGGCGAGCAGTACTTC | CASCEGLAGEQYF | TRBD2 | 13 | - | TRBJ2-7 | TRBV5-1
TGTGCCAGCAGCTTTTCAGGGAAGGCTTTCTTT | CASSFSGKAFF | - | 11 | - | TRBJ1-1 | TRBV11-2
TGTGCCAGCAGTATGACAGCAACTAATGAAAAACTGTTTTTT | CASSMTATNEKLFF | - | 14 | - | TRBJ1-4 | TRBV6-2/TRBV6-3